This T cell receptor (beta chain) was sequenced during a study of blood T cells in healthy people across ages. The second PCR ran about 7 to 12 cycles with a sample-barcoded 5' primer and J-beta primers. A single record per CDR3 protein comes from TCRdb applying MiXCR to the 5' RACE reads. The repertoire has around 800,000 distinct CDR3 sequences, around 42% of them found once; the top ten carry 15% to 25%. The germline gives CDR1 SGHRS, CDR2 YFSETQ. The CDR3 has 16 amino acids. Germline trimming cut 5 bases from V and 0 bases from J; bases unmatched to any gene: 7. This clonotype occurred many times.

The TCR was taken from a man aged 60 to 69 in good health. The chain recombines TRBV5-1 with TRBJ2-3; TRBD2 matches 9 bases. The sequenced sample was blood. The CDR3 spells CASRTRLAASTDTQYF. CDR3 DNA sequence: TGCGCCAGCAGAACTCGACTAGCGGCTAGCACAGATACGCAGTATTTT.